This TCR beta chain was captured by sequencing in a study of OX40 agonist ivuxolimab in advanced cancers. Regarding the research as a whole: The costimulatory receptor OX40 (CD134) was targeted by ivuxolimab, a fully human IgG2 agonistic monoclonal antibody. Intravenous ivuxolimab was administered to patients every 2 weeks at six dose levels: 0.01, 0.1, 0.3, 1.5, 3 and 10 mg/kg. Of the approximately 54 dose-escalation patients, hepatocellular carcinoma was present in some 19, melanoma in approximately 15, renal cell carcinoma in 9 and head and neck cancer in 9. A male proportion of around 80% and a mean age of roughly 55 years, ranging from roughly 23 to 90, were recorded for the dose-escalation cohort. Prior anti-PD-1, anti-PD-L1 or anti-CTLA-4 therapy was permitted, and about 40% of dose-escalation patients had received checkpoint inhibitors. Partial responses occurred in three dose-escalation patients: two with cutaneous melanoma and one with hepatocellular carcinoma. Peripheral TCRbeta sequencing aimed to test whether ivuxolimab altered TCR sequence diversity and caused clonal T-cell expansion. The paper reports the monotherapy dose-escalation portion (N of about 47 patients) of the phase I ivuxolimab trial.

Patients with autoimmune disease history or receiving systemic immunosuppression were excluded from the trial. Peripheral blood for TCR sequencing was collected from all dose cohorts at baseline, on cycle 4 day 1, and on cycle 7 day 1. Samples were obtained from an open-label, multicenter, first-in-human phase I dose-escalation trial of ivuxolimab. The trial enrolled adults with locally advanced or metastatic head and neck squamous cell, hepatocellular, melanoma or renal cell carcinoma. Before TCR sequencing, CD4+ and CD8+ T cells were separately sorted from peripheral blood. With respect to this clone: Its antigen specificity is not known. The input lacks base qualities; no much larger clone sits a single base away.

Paper-wide results and their limitations: On average, CD8+ T cells showed more expanded clones than CD4+ T cells after ivuxolimab. Low levels of normalized T-cell clonal expansion were also seen in some nonresponding patients. In the 0.1-3.0 mg/kg groups, partial responders were among the patients with the lowest normalized peripheral clonal expansion, particularly in CD8+ T cells. Antigen specificity was not determined for the clonally expanded peripheral T cells. At doses from 0.1 to 3.0 mg/kg, clonal expansion was seen in both CD4+ and CD8+ blood T cells between baseline and week 6.

From its cysteine to its phenylalanine, the CDR3 spans 14 amino acids. CDR3 DNA is the only sequence kept; it has 42 bases, read in frame from the first base. V and J lose 6 bases and 0 bases, and a span of 8 bases separates them. From the germline V gene, CDR1 is MNHEY and CDR2 is SVGAGI. Genomic DNA was extracted from sorted cells for sequencing of the TCRbeta CDR3 region. The immunoSEQ Assay was used to sequence the TCRbeta CDR3 regions. TCRdb retrieved this table from immuneACCESS and kept in-frame rearrangements only. Not all clones are present; in checked studies, unresolved V genes account for under half, and no reason is known for the remainder. This sample gives more than 75,000 clones in total; around 80% of them show up just once. Around 5.8% of the sample is held by the ten biggest clonotypes.

The specimen was CD4+ or CD8+ T cells sorted from blood, collected in a trial of the OX40 agonist ivuxolimab. This receptor chain uses TRBV6-5 and TRBJ1-4; the D segment cannot be called with confidence. The clonotype comes from an adult with an advanced solid tumor such as melanoma, head and neck, liver or kidney cancer. The CDR3 reads as follows: CASSVGATNEKLFF. The DNA sequence is given as TGTGCCAGCAGCGTAGGCGCAACTAATGAAAAACTGTTTTTT.